A single T cell receptor beta chain is shown here with its context. No antigen is known for it. Relative to the germline gene, one junction end is altered; a read error may explain this. This entry comes from a study of cytomegalovirus exposure and HLA in healthy donors. Whole-study results and caveats: In vitro testing confirmed a few CMV-associated chains as specific for CMV antigens.

The PCR ran on 60 Vbeta and 13 Jbeta primers. Data came from immunoSEQ multiplex PCR; TCRdb stores just in-frame clones and leaves some out. The sample has 140,000 to 150,000 clones; around 84% are singletons. CDR1 is SEHNR, CDR2 FQNEAQ, per germline (reference sequence). The CDR3 covers 13 residues. The origin of this receptor is a boy younger than 10 in good health and CMV-seronegative. The chain uses TRBV7-9 and TRBJ2-7; D perhaps matches TRBD1 (6 bases). Sequencing used PBMCs. For the CDR3, the DNA is TGTGCCAGCAGTCGAACCGGCGGCAGGGGAGTTTTTTTC. Protein: CASSRTGGRGVFF.